This T cell receptor (beta chain) was found in a study of blood T cell repertoires in COVID-19. Overall study: Whether acute or convalescent, the COVID-19 samples came from the United States, Italy and Spain.

The CDR3 has 16 residues. Trimming shortened V by 4 bases and J by 4 bases, and 16 bases separated the two germline ends. Germline V lookup: CDR1 SEHNR, CDR2 FQNEAQ (reference sequence). Original processing notes: Estimated nucleated cell counts came from reference gene primer amplification. Sequencing used immunoSEQ multiplex PCR; TCRdb keeps in-frame clones, though not all of them. That table furnishes V, J and clone size, whereas the DNA furnished D and trimming. The table has more than 300,000 clones, around 90% seen once. Sequenced sample: PBMCs or T cells enriched from blood (not recorded which). This clonotype originated in a woman under 30 who had recovered from COVID-19. The chain employs TRBV7-9 and TRBJ2-2; the D gene is possibly TRBD2 (6 bases). CDR3 region: CASSSILGGRTGELFF. The CDR3 DNA reads TGTGCCAGCAGCTCTATTCTGGGGGGTCGCACCGGGGAGCTGTTTTTT.